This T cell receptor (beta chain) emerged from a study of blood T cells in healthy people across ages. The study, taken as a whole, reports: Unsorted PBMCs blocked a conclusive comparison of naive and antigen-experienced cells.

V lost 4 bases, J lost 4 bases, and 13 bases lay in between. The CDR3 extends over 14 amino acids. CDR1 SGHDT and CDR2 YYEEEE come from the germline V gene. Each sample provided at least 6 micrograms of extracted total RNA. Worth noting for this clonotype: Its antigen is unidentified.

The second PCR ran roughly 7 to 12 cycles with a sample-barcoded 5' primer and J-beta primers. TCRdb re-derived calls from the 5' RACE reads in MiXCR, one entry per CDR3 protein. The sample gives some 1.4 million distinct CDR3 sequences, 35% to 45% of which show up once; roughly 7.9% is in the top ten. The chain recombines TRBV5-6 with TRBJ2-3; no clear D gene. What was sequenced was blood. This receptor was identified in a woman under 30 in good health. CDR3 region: CASSLNSRADTQYF. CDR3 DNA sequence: TGTGCCAGCAGCCTTAACAGCAGAGCAGATACGCAGTATTTT.